Listed here are 13 T cell receptor beta chains from one sample, sequenced in a study of T-cell memory formation after mild COVID-19. TCRdb fed the 5' RACE reads into MiXCR, producing one record per CDR3 protein. The sample lists just over 60,000 distinct CDR3 sequences; around 10% were seen once. The sample was PBMCs or a T cell subset sorted from them (not recorded which). The receptors here all came from a man aged 18 to 30 who had mild COVID-19 (a few samples of this study predate the infection). Cell type and time point are not known.

The genes are TRBV18 and TRBJ1-1; the D is unclear. The CDR3 has 13 residues. CDR1 is KGHSH and CDR2 is LQKENI in the germline V gene. Trimming removed 3 bases at V and 1 base at J, with 6 bases between. CDR3 bases: TGTGCCAGCTCACCGACTAGGAACACTGAAGCTTTCTTT. Its protein is CASSPTRNTEAFF.

The chain couples TRBV19 to TRBJ2-2, with unresolved D. Between the trimmed V and J ends, which lost 7 bases and 0 bases, there was a span of 9 bases. The CDR3 is 14 residues long. CDR1 is LNHDA and CDR2 is SQIVND in the germline V gene (reference sequence). Here the CDR3 reads CASIERTNTGELFF. CDR3 DNA: TGTGCCAGTATCGAGCGAACGAACACCGGGGAGCTGTTTTTT.

V gene TRBV11-3 combines with J gene TRBJ2-5; tentative D call: TRBD2 (7 bases). CDR3 size: 15 residues. Deletions cut 4 bases from V and 7 bases from J, with 19 bases between. Germline V gene lookup returns CDR1 SGHNT and CDR2 YENEEA. The CDR3 region has the DNA TGTGCCAGCAGCTCGGGCGCCGGGGGGCCGGTGACCCAGTACTTC. It is translated as CASSSGAGGPVTQYF.

This clonotype occurred a few times. The genes are TRBV6-5 and TRBJ2-1; 7 positions agree with TRBD1. Per germline, CDR1 MNHEY and CDR2 SVGAGI. V shed 4 bases and J 4 bases; nucleotides not matched to a gene: 1. The CDR3 sequence is 13 residues long. CDR3 residues: CASSSGQYNEQFF. The CDR3, as DNA: TGTGCCAGCAGTTCGGGACAGTACAATGAGCAGTTCTTC.

This clonotype was counted only a few times. The rearrangement joins TRBV7-3 to TRBJ2-3, with TRBD2 matching over 8 bases. The CDR3 sequence is 15 residues long. The ends lost 4 bases at V and 0 bases at J; junction bases unmatched: 3. Germline V gene sequence: CDR1 SGHTA, CDR2 FQGTGA. CDR3 coding DNA: TGTGCCAGCAGCTCCGGGGGGGTCAGCACAGATACGCAGTATTTT. Its protein is CASSSGGVSTDTQYF. The variable domain in full, completed from reference TRBV7-3 and TRBJ2-3, reads GAGVSQTPSNKVTEKGKYVELRCDPISGHTALYWYRQSLGQGPEFLIYFQGTGAADDSGLPNDRFFAVRPEGSVSTLKIQRTERGDSAVYLCASSSGGVSTDTQYFGPGTRLTVL.

This chain links TRBV6-6 with TRBJ1-5; no firm D call. Trimming cost V 6 bases and J 6 bases, with 15 bases left between them. The CDR3 sequence is 14 residues long. CDR1 and CDR2 from the germline V gene are MNHNY and SVGAGI (reference sequence). CDR3 bases: TGTGCCAGCAGCCGTGGGATGGAGTCTCAGCCCCAGCATTTT. Protein sequence: CASSRGMESQPQHF.

The chain couples TRBV7-2 to TRBJ1-6; D is undetermined. The CDR3 contains 13 residues. V was shortened by 5 bases and J by 3 bases, with 5 bases between the two germline ends. Looked up from germline, CDR1 is SGHTA and CDR2 is FQGNSA. CDR3 protein: CASSGLYNSPLHF. As DNA, the CDR3 is TGTGCCAGCAGCGGCCTCTATAATTCACCCCTCCACTTT.

This chain links TRBV18 with TRBJ1-5; D remains unclear. V was cut by 5 bases and J by 4 bases, with 9 bases left in between. Germline loops: CDR1 KGHSH, CDR2 LQKENI. The CDR3 is 13 amino acids. The CDR3 reads CASSERANQPQHF. The DNA for the CDR3 is TGTGCCAGCTCAGAACGGGCTAATCAGCCCCAGCATTTT.

J is TRBJ2-1 and V is TRBV10-3, with 8 bases fitting TRBD1. CDR3 length: 14 residues. The ends lost 4 bases at V and 5 bases at J; junction bases unmatched: 4. Germline-derived CDR1 and CDR2 are ENHRY and SYGVKD. The CDR3 DNA follows: TGTGCCATCAGTGGACAGGGGTCCGACAATGAGCAGTTCTTC. Amino acids: CAISGQGSDNEQFF.

This clonotype turned up a few times. This chain uses TRBV5-8 with TRBJ2-3; D is undetermined. CDR3 length equals 17 residues. From germline, CDR1 is SGHTS and CDR2 YDEGEE. Trimming took off 3 bases at V and 1 base at J, with 18 bases between the two ends. The DNA of the CDR3 is TGTGCCAGCAGCTCGCCCTCATCGGGTAGTGGCACAGATACGCAGTATTTT. Translating gives CASSSPSSGSGTDTQYF. The full variable domain, rest sourced from reference TRBV5-8 and TRBJ2-3, is EAGVTQSPTHLIKTRGQQATLRCSPISGHTSVYWYQQALGLGLQFLLWYDEGEERNRGNFPPRFSGRQFPNYSSELNVNALELEDSALYLCASSSPSSGSGTDTQYFGPGTRLTVL.

For this clonotype: The germline gene is not matched at one end of the junction; a read error may be the cause. The rearrangement joins TRBV5-4 to TRBJ2-3; D is unresolved. Germline values: CDR1 SGHNT, CDR2 YYREEE (reference sequence). The CDR3 is 12 residues long. CDR3 bases: TGTGCCAGCAAATCTTCCACAGATATGCAGTATTTT. Its protein is CASKSSTDMQYF.

The chain recombines TRBV10-3 with TRBJ2-7; TRBD1 agrees at 10 bases. Germline-derived CDR1 and CDR2 are ENHRY and SYGVKD. The CDR3 loop spans 15 amino acids. Trimming cost V 5 bases and J 6 bases; bases outside gene matches: 10. The CDR3, as DNA: TGTGCCATCAGTCAAACCGGACAGGGGGAGGGCGAGCAGTACTTC. It encodes CAISQTGQGEGEQYF.

This clonotype was seen only a few times. This chain connects TRBV5-1 to TRBJ1-4; D is unclear. The CDR3 totals 14 residues. With 1 base removed from V and 3 bases from J, the gap between germline ends came to 7 bases. Germline V gene lookup returns CDR1 SGHRS and CDR2 YFSETQ. CDR3 residues: CASSLNWANEKLFF. Written as DNA, the CDR3 is TGCGCCAGCAGCTTGAACTGGGCTAATGAAAAACTGTTTTTT.